The 26 T cell receptor beta chains reported below all come from one sample, sequenced in a study of HIV-infected patients and healthy controls. Reverse transcription used around 500 ng RNA and constant-region primers for alpha and beta. Alpha and beta chain libraries were made separately by chain-specific third strand synthesis with multiplexing indices. TCRdb passed the 5' RACE reads through MiXCR, listing each CDR3 protein once. This repertoire shows about 6,000 distinct CDR3 sequences, roughly a tenth found once; its top ten account for roughly an eighth. All unsorted peripheral T cells were captured because whole blood was used without fractionation. Material: blood, obtained before antiretroviral therapy. The source of these receptors is an adult with HIV infection.

This clonotype counts as medium-sized. The J gene is TRBJ1-1, the V gene TRBV5-1, with D possibly TRBD1 on 5 matching bases. CDR1 and CDR2 (germline): SGHRS, YFSETQ. The length of the CDR3 is 14 residues. Trimming shortened V by 4 bases and J by 1 base, and 11 bases separated the two germline ends. The CDR3 reads CASSLDSANTEAFF. CDR3 DNA: TGCGCCAGCAGCCTTGACAGTGCGAACACTGAAGCTTTCTTT.

This clonotype is classed as medium-sized (0.01 to 0.1%). V usage is TRBV29-1 and J usage is TRBJ2-1; no definite D call. The ends were cut back, 0 bases at V and 8 bases at J, with 11 bases in the middle. The CDR3 consists of 13 residues. Germline V gives CDR1 SQVTM, CDR2 ANQGSEA. DNA of the CDR3: TGCAGCGTTGAAGATAGGCGTGGAGATGAGCAGTTCTTC. Translating it yields CSVEDRRGDEQFF.

By share, this clonotype ranks as medium-sized. J is TRBJ1-1 and V is TRBV9, with 8 bases lining up with TRBD1. CDR1 SGDLS and CDR2 YYNGEE come from the germline V gene. The V gene end was trimmed by 4 bases and the J gene end by 7 bases; junction bases not matched to a gene: 12. The length of the CDR3 is 15 residues. DNA for the CDR3: TGTGCCAGCAGCACCGGGACAGGCCGGCATATTGAAGCTTTCTTT. Amino acids: CASSTGTGRHIEAFF.

This clonotype showed up just once. The chain recombines TRBV27 with TRBJ2-3; TRBD1 is a possible D gene (6 bases). CDR1 is MNHEY, CDR2 SMNVEV, per germline (reference sequence). The length of the CDR3 is 15 residues. V was cut by 6 bases and J by 4 bases, with 17 bases left in between. The CDR3 DNA reads TGTGCCAGCAGGGGCAGGGGATTAGTTGCAGATACGCAGTATTTT. This codes for CASRGRGLVADTQYF.

This clonotype was seen only a few times. The chain employs TRBV7-9 and TRBJ1-4, with 8 positions matching TRBD1. Trimming cost V 4 bases and J 0 bases; bases outside gene matches: 1. This CDR3 has 15 amino acids. CDR1 and CDR2 from the germline V gene are SEHNR and FQNEAQ (reference sequence). The CDR3 DNA reads as TGTGCCAGCAGCTCCAGGGGGCCAACTAATGAAAAACTGTTTTTT. It translates to CASSSRGPTNEKLFF.

The V gene is TRBV20-1, the J gene TRBJ1-2; D unclear. CDR3 length: 13 amino acids. Per the germline V gene, CDR1 is DFQATT and CDR2 is SNEGSKA (reference sequence). V was shortened by 4 bases and J by 0 bases, with 9 bases between the two germline ends. The CDR3 protein is CSATGRANYGYTF. CDR3 sequence (DNA): TGCAGTGCTACGGGGAGAGCTAACTATGGCTACACCTTC.

This chain joins TRBV11-2 and TRBJ2-5, with 7 bases fitting TRBD2. The germline gives CDR1 SGHAT, CDR2 FQNNGV. The J segment lost 2 bases and the V segment lost 0 bases, leaving 9 bases of the junction unmatched. The CDR3 covers 17 residues. The CDR3 region is CASSLDGWGGTQETQYF. The CDR3 DNA sequence: TGTGCCAGCAGCTTAGACGGATGGGGGGGGACTCAAGAGACCCAGTACTTC.

This clonotype was detected once. The chain joins TRBV6-9 to TRBJ2-2; the D is unclear. Trimming left V 5 bases short and J 5 bases short, with 12 bases between. This CDR3 region has 14 residues. The germline V gene has CDR1 MNHGY and CDR2 SVAAGI. This chain's CDR3 is CASSPTGPTGELFF. CDR3 nucleotide sequence: TGTGCCAGCAGTCCTACTGGGCCAACCGGGGAGCTGTTTTTT.

This clonotype appeared many times. The genes are TRBV3-1 and TRBJ2-1; TRBD2 agrees at 7 bases. The ends lost 1 base at V and 6 bases at J; junction bases unmatched: 6. CDR1 LGHDT and CDR2 YNNKEL come from the germline V gene (reference sequence). The CDR3 totals 15 residues. The CDR3 sequence is CASSQVRRGFNEQFF. Here the CDR3 DNA reads TGTGCCAGCAGCCAAGTTCGGCGGGGGTTCAATGAGCAGTTCTTC.

This clonotype was observed once. Possible read error: a much larger clone is one base away. The V gene is TRBV5-4, the J gene TRBJ2-5; the D is unclear. Germline lookup yields CDR1 SGHNT and CDR2 YYREEE (reference sequence). The V and J ends lost 0 bases and 3 bases respectively, with 9 bases between them. The CDR3 has 14 residues. The CDR3 bases are TGTGCCAGCAGCTTGGAGATCAGGAAAGAGACCCAGTACTTC. Translated, it gives CASSLEIRKETQYF. Full variable domain (outside the CDR3, taken from reference TRBV5-4 and TRBJ2-5): ETGVTQSPTHLIKTRGQQVTLRCSSQSGHNTVSWYQQALGQGPQFIFQYYREEENGRGNFPPRFSGLQFPNYSSELNVNALELDDSALYLCASSLEIRKETQYFGPGTRLLVL.

Ten or more counts support this clonotype. The V and J genes are TRBV6-1 and TRBJ2-5; weak D call: TRBD1 (6 bases). Trimming removed 5 bases from V and 5 bases from J, with 9 bases in between. CDR1 and CDR2 (germline): MNHNS, SASEGT. This CDR3 is 12 amino acids long. The CDR3 DNA follows: TGTGCCAGCAGTACAGGGTTCGAGACCCAGTACTTC. This gives the protein CASSTGFETQYF.

In its sample, this clonotype is medium-sized. The chain links TRBV2 to TRBJ2-5; possible D gene TRBD2, 5 bases. The CDR3 extends over 13 amino acids. From germline, CDR1 is SNHLY and CDR2 FYNNEI. The V and J ends lost 6 bases and 2 bases respectively, with 10 bases between them. The CDR3 DNA follows: TGTGCCAGCAGCGGAGGTCAGCAAGAGACCCAGTACTTC. Residues: CASSGGQQETQYF.

The J gene is TRBJ1-1, the V gene TRBV4-1; tentative D call: TRBD1 (6 bases). The CDR3 extends over 14 amino acids. V lost 5 bases, J lost 6 bases, and 16 bases lay in between. Germline values: CDR1 MGHRA, CDR2 YSYEKL. Here the CDR3 reads CASSKQGSGSEAFF. Written as DNA, the CDR3 is TGCGCCAGCAGCAAACAGGGAAGCGGCTCTGAAGCTTTCTTT.

DNA of the CDR3: TGCGCCAGCAGCTGGGGGTCTGGTGAAAAACTGTTTTTT. It is translated as CASSWGSGEKLFF. The chain joins TRBV5-1 to TRBJ1-4; TRBD1 might be the D (5 bases). This CDR3 region has 13 residues. V lost 3 bases, J lost 7 bases, and 10 bases lay in between. The germline CDR1 and CDR2 sequences are SGHRS and YFSETQ.

This clonotype was seen ten or more times. CDR3 coding DNA: TGTGCCAGCAGTTACATTTCCGGGACTAGCGGGGTTCGCGATACGCAGTATTTT. Its translation: CASSYISGTSGVRDTQYF. This rearrangement joins TRBV6-6 to TRBJ2-3, with 13 nucleotides matching TRBD2. In germline, CDR1 is MNHNY, CDR2 SVGAGI (reference sequence). CDR3 length equals 18 residues. The J segment lost 6 bases and the V segment lost 2 bases, leaving 11 bases of the junction unmatched.

This clonotype was seen many times. The V gene is TRBV7-6, the J gene TRBJ2-5, with 8 bases that match TRBD2. CDR1 SGHVS and CDR2 FNYEAQ come from the germline V gene. The CDR3 is 16 residues long. V was clipped by 4 bases and J by 3 bases; unmatched bases: 10. This CDR3 reads CASSSPLGSGEETQYF. The CDR3 nucleotides are TGTGCCAGCAGCTCCCCCCTGGGTAGCGGGGAAGAGACCCAGTACTTC.

This clonotype came up many times. V and J are TRBV5-8 and TRBJ1-5, with a weak D call TRBD1 (5 bases). The CDR3 totals 15 residues. CDR1 SGHTS and CDR2 YDEGEE come from the germline V gene. With 2 bases removed from V and 0 bases from J, the gap between germline ends came to 9 bases. CDR3 in DNA: TGTGCCAGCAGCTTAGAGGGGAGTAGCAATCAGCCCCAGCATTTT. Encoded protein: CASSLEGSSNQPQHF.

Sample share makes this clonotype medium-sized. The chain uses TRBV10-2 and TRBJ1-2, with 8 bases aligning to TRBD1. V shed 11 bases, J shed 6 bases, and the junction held 5 bases outside the gene matches. This CDR3 has 11 residues. CDR1 and CDR2 from the germline V gene are WSHSY and SAAADI. Here the CDR3 DNA reads TGCGCCTTCCAGGGGGCGGATGGCTACACCTTC. This sequence encodes CAFQGADGYTF.

This clonotype was observed a single time. This chain links TRBV5-8 with TRBJ2-5; 8 positions match TRBD2. Unmatched junction bases numbered 6, after V lost 1 base and J lost 4 bases. The CDR3 runs 15 residues. Germline V lookup: CDR1 SGHTS, CDR2 YDEGEE. The CDR3 bases are TGTGCCAGCAGCTTGTTTTTCCGGGGGGGAGAGACCCAGTACTTC. It translates to CASSLFFRGGETQYF.

This clonotype is classed as medium-sized. V is TRBV15 and J is TRBJ2-1, with D tentatively TRBD2 (6 bases). The CDR3 has 13 amino acids. The germline CDR1 and CDR2 sequences are LNHNV and YYDKDF (reference sequence). Trimming took off 4 bases at V and 14 bases at J, with 18 bases between the two ends. CDR3 DNA: TGTGCCACCAGCATCGGGGGAGTAGCCGCCAAGTTCTTC. Its translation is CATSIGGVAAKFF.

In its sample, this clonotype is medium-sized (0.01 to 0.1%). The V and J genes are TRBV27 and TRBJ2-2, with unresolved D. The CDR3 has 16 amino acids. V lost 6 bases to trimming and J lost 9 bases, with 23 bases between them. Germline V gene sequence: CDR1 MNHEY, CDR2 SMNVEV (reference sequence). The CDR3: CASSRLSSAPRRELFF. As DNA, the CDR3 is TGTGCCAGCAGCCGCCTATCATCAGCCCCCCGCCGGGAGCTGTTTTTT.

This clonotype showed up many times. The chain joins TRBV6-5 to TRBJ2-3; D is undetermined. Germline assignment: CDR1 MNHEY and CDR2 SVGAGI. Between the trimmed V and J ends, which lost 0 bases and 0 bases, there was a span of 10 bases. This CDR3 spans 16 amino acids. The DNA of the CDR3 is TGTGCCAGCAGTTACTCTGGGTCCCCTAGCACAGATACGCAGTATTTT. Translation gives CASSYSGSPSTDTQYF.

The chain carries TRBV11-2 and TRBJ1-5; weak D call: TRBD1 (6 bases). The CDR3 has 14 residues. V lost 9 bases and J 1 base, leaving 13 bases between the germline ends. Germline values: CDR1 SGHAT, CDR2 FQNNGV. The CDR3 DNA is TGTGCCAGTGCCCGGGACAACAGCAATCAGCCCCAGCATTTT. Protein: CASARDNSNQPQHF. Filled out from reference TRBV11-2 and TRBJ1-5, the complete variable domain reads EAGVAQSPRYKIIEKRQSVAFWCNPISGHATLYWYQQILGQGPKLLIQFQNNGVVDDSQLPKDRFSAERLKGVDSTLKIQPAKLEDSAVYLCASARDNSNQPQHFGDGTRLSIL.

This clonotype was seen a handful of times. The chain is built from TRBV20-1 and TRBJ2-7; D is unresolved. V was clipped by 6 bases and J by 0 bases, with 12 bases between them. CDR1 DFQATT and CDR2 SNEGSKA come from the germline V gene (reference sequence). The CDR3 has 13 residues. CDR3 loop: CSASPGDSYEQYF. The CDR3 DNA sequence: TGCAGTGCGTCACCAGGAGACTCCTACGAGCAGTACTTC.

This sequence joins TRBV19 and TRBJ2-2, with D possibly matching TRBD1 (6 bases). V was pared by 10 bases and J by 2 bases, with 11 bases between. The length of the CDR3 is 13 residues. CDR1 is LNHDA, CDR2 SQIVND, per germline (reference sequence). CDR3 loop: CATPGQNTGELFF. In nucleotides, the CDR3 is TGTGCCACTCCGGGACAAAACACCGGGGAGCTGTTTTTT.

The sample holds many counts of this clonotype. The gene calls are TRBV28 and TRBJ2-2; no clear D gene. Germline CDR1 is MDHEN and CDR2 is SYDVKM. CDR3 length equals 19 residues. V was shortened by 6 bases and J by 3 bases, with 26 bases between the two germline ends. The CDR3 sequence: CASSQRPLRRSAYTGELFF. CDR3 nucleotides: TGTGCCAGCAGCCAACGCCCCCTTCGCCGGAGCGCGTACACCGGGGAGCTGTTTTTT.